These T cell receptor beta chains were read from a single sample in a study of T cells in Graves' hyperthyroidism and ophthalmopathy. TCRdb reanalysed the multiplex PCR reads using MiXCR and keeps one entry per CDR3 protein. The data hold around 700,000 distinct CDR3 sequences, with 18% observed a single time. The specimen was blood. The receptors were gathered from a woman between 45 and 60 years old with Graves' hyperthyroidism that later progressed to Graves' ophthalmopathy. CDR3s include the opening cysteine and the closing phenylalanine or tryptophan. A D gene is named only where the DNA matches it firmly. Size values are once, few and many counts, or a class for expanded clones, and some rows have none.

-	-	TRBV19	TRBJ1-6	CATSFVGENSPLHF	TGTGCCACCAGTTTCGTTGGAGAAAATTCACCCCTCCACTTT
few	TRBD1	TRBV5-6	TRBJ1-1	CASSYGQGDGSTEAFF	TGTGCCAGCAGCTATGGACAGGGGGACGGGTCCACTGAAGCTTTCTTT
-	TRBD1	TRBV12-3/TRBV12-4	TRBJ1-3	CASIKGDQGAGNTMYF	TGTGCCAGCATTAAGGGTGATCAGGGGGCTGGAAACACCATGTATTTT
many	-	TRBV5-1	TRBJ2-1	CASSSRGNIDEQFF	TGCGCCAGCAGCTCCAGGGGTAATATCGATGAGCAGTTCTTC
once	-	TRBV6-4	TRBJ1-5	CASSDPRVLQPQHF	TGTGCCAGCAGTGACCCCAGGGTTTTGCAGCCCCAGCATTTT
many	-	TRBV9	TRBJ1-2	CASSVGGAPIFSGYTF	TGTGCCAGCAGCGTAGGGGGGGCACCGATTTTTAGTGGCTACACCTTC
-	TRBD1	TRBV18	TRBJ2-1	CASSPFGQGIHNEQFF	TGTGCCAGCTCACCCTTTGGACAGGGGATCCACAATGAGCAGTTCTTC
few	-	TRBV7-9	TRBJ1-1	CASSLVAAGNTEAFF	TGTGCCAGCAGCTTAGTTGCGGCGGGGAACACTGAAGCTTTCTTT
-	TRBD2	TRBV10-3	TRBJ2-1	CAISEERGDEQFF	TGTGCCATCAGTGAAGAGCGGGGGGATGAGCAGTTCTTC
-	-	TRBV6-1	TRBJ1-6	CASSVQVTNSPLHF	TGTGCCAGCAGTGTTCAGGTTACTAATTCACCCCTCCACTTT
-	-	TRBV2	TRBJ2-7	CASKGQSYEQYF	TGTGCCAGCAAAGGCCAGTCCTACGAGCAGTACTTC
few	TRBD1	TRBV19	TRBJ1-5	CASSPSGTGLFQPQHF	TGTGCCAGTAGTCCCTCCGGGACAGGCCTTTTTCAGCCCCAGCATTTT
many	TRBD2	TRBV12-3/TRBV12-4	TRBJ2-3	CASSFRSGGAADTQYF	TGTGCCAGCAGTTTTCGTAGCGGGGGGGCAGCAGATACGCAGTATTTT
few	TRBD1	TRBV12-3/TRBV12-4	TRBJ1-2	CASRDRVMSYGYTF	TGTGCCAGCAGGGACAGGGTAATGTCCTATGGCTACACCTTC
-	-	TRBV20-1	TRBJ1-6	CSANQGNYSPLHF	TGCAGTGCAAACCAGGGAAATTATTCACCCCTCCACTTT
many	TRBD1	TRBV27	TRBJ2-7	CASSTGDFDEQYF	TGTGCCAGCAGTACAGGGGATTTCGACGAGCAGTACTTC
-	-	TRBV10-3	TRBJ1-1	CAISDNTEAFF	TGTGCCATCAGTGATAACACTGAAGCTTTCTTT
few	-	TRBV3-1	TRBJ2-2	CASSQGAKNTGELFF	TGTGCCAGCAGCCAGGGGGCGAAGAACACCGGGGAGCTGTTTTTT
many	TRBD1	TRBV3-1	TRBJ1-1	CASSLLQGAAEAFF	TGTGCCAGCAGCCTACTACAGGGGGCGGCTGAAGCTTTCTTT
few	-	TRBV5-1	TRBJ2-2	CASSLSSANTGELFF	TGCGCCAGCAGCTTATCAAGTGCGAACACCGGGGAGCTGTTTTTT
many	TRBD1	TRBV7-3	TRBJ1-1	CASSLMGQGSTEAFF	TGTGCCAGCAGCTTAATGGGACAGGGTTCGACTGAAGCTTTCTTT
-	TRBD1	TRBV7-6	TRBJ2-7	CASSLRGTGATSSYEQYF	TGTGCCAGCAGCTTACGGGGGACAGGGGCCACGAGCTCCTACGAGCAGTACTTC
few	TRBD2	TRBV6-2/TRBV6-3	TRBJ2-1	CASPNSGARTFF	TGTGCCAGCCCGAATAGCGGGGCCCGAACGTTCTTC
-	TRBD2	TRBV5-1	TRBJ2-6	CASSLTSAGANVLTF	TGCGCCAGCAGCTTGACTAGCGCTGGGGCCAACGTCCTGACTTTC
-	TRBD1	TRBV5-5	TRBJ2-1	CASSFNLRTGHNRPNEQFF	TGTGCCAGCAGCTTTAATCTTAGGACAGGGCACAATCGGCCTAATGAGCAGTTCTTC
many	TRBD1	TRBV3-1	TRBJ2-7	CASSPEGAYEQYF	TGTGCCAGCAGCCCAGAGGGGGCTTACGAGCAGTACTTC
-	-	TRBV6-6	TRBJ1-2	CASSYGRVAGYTF	TGTGCCAGCAGTTACGGGAGGGTTGCTGGCTACACCTTC
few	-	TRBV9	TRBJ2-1	CASSVGGPYNEQFF	TGTGCCAGCAGCGTAGGGGGGCCCTACAATGAGCAGTTCTTC
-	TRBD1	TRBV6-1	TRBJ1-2	CASSPDRGLAYYGYTF	TGTGCCAGCAGTCCCGACAGGGGGCTAGCCTACTATGGCTACACCTTC
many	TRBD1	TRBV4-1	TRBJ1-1	CASSQETGQQNTEAFF	TGCGCCAGCAGCCAAGAAACGGGACAGCAGAACACTGAAGCTTTCTTT
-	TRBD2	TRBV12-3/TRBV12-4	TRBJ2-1	CASGFLAGALRGYNEQFF	TGTGCCAGCGGCTTCCTAGCGGGGGCCCTACGGGGCTACAATGAGCAGTTCTTC
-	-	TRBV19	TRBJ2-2	CATNGKRSIGVTGELFF	TGTGCCACCAACGGGAAAAGGAGTATAGGGGTCACCGGGGAGCTGTTTTTT
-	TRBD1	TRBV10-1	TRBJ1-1	CASITMGQGVTHIRNTEAFF	TGCGCCAGCATAACGATGGGACAGGGAGTAACCCACATCCGAAACACTGAAGCTTTCTTT
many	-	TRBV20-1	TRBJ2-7	CSARDRQGIYEQYF	TGCAGTGCTAGAGATCGGCAGGGAATATACGAGCAGTACTTC
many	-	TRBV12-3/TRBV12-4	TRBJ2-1	CASSRGSLYNEQFF	TGTGCCAGCAGTCGGGGATCCCTATACAATGAGCAGTTCTTC
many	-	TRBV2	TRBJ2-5	CASRDQTWYQETQYF	TGTGCCAGCAGGGACCAGACCTGGTACCAAGAGACCCAGTACTTC
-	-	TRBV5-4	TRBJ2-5	CASSKTRETQYF	TGTGCCAGCAGCAAGACACGGGAGACCCAGTACTTC
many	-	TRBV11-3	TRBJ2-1	CASSSAGTPEGYNEQFF	TGTGCCAGCAGCTCCGCTGGGACACCCGAGGGGTACAATGAGCAGTTCTTC
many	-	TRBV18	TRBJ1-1	CASSQKSTGSGTEAFF	TGTGCCAGCTCACAAAAATCCACGGGGTCTGGCACTGAAGCTTTCTTT
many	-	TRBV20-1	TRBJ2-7	CSARVLRRAYEQYF	TGCAGTGCTAGAGTGTTGAGAAGGGCCTACGAGCAGTACTTC
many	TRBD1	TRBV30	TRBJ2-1	CAWLPGQGDEQFF	TGTGCCTGGTTGCCGGGACAGGGCGATGAGCAGTTCTTC
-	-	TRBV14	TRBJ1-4	CASSHRRGGRDEKLFF	TGTGCCAGCAGCCATAGGCGTGGGGGGCGAGATGAGAAACTGTTTTTT
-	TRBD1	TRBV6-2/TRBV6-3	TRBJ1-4	CASSYSRDRFNEKLFF	TGTGCCAGCAGTTACTCGAGGGACAGATTTAATGAAAAACTGTTTTTT
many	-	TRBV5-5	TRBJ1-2	CASSAPDGYGYTF	TGTGCCAGCAGCGCGCCGGATGGCTATGGCTACACCTTC
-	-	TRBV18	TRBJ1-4	CASSPLDRTSNEKLFF	TGTGCCAGCTCACCCTTGGACCGAACATCTAATGAAAAACTGTTTTTT
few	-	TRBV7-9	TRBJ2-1	CASIQYDRGSSYNEQFF	TGTGCCAGCATCCAATACGATAGGGGGAGCTCCTACAATGAGCAGTTCTTC
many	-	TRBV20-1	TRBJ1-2	CSARVGSNYGYTF	TGCAGTGCTAGAGTAGGGAGTAACTATGGCTACACCTTC
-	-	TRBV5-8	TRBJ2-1	CASSLFLASDNEQFF	TGTGCCAGCAGCTTGTTTCTAGCGAGCGACAATGAGCAGTTCTTC
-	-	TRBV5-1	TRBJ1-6	CASKWDTYSPLHF	TGCGCCAGCAAATGGGACACTTATTCACCCCTCCACTTT
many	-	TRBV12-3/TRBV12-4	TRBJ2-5	CASSFLGPQETQYF	TGTGCCAGCAGTTTTTTGGGGCCTCAAGAGACCCAGTACTTC
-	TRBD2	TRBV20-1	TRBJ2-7	CSAGFSGGPLYEQYF	TGCAGTGCTGGGTTTAGCGGGGGGCCGTTATACGAGCAGTACTTC
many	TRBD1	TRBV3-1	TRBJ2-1	CASSQIVRDSNYNEQFF	TGTGCCAGCAGCCAAATCGTCCGGGACAGCAACTACAATGAGCAGTTCTTC
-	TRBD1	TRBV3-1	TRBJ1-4	CASSHQGGRDEKLFF	TGTGCCAGCAGCCATCAGGGGGGTCGGGATGAAAAACTGTTTTTT